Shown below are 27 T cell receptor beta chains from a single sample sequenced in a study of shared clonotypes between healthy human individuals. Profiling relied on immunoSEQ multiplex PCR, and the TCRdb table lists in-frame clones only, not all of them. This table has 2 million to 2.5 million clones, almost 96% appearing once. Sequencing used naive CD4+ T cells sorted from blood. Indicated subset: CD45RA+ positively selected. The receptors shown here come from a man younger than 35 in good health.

The CDR3 coding sequence is TGCGCCAGCAGTGACGGACTAGCGGGAACAGATACGCAGTATTTT. Protein: CASSDGLAGTDTQYF. V and J are TRBV10-1 and TRBJ2-3; 12 positions agree with TRBD2. V shed 3 bases, J shed 3 bases, and the junction held 1 base outside the gene matches. Germline V CDR1 and CDR2: WNHNN, SYGVQD (reference sequence). The CDR3 runs 15 residues.

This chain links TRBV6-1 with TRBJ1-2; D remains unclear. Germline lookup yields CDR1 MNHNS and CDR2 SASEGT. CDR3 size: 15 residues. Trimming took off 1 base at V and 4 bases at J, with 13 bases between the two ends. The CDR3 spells CASSEDWVLSYGYTF. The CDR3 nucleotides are TGTGCCAGCAGTGAAGATTGGGTTTTGAGCTATGGCTACACCTTC.

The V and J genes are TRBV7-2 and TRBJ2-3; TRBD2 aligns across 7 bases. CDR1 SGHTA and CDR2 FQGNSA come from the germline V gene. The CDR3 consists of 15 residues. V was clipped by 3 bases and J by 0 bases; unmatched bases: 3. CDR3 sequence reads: CASSFGLVSTDTQYF. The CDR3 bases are TGTGCCAGCAGCTTCGGACTAGTGAGCACAGATACGCAGTATTTT.

The CDR3 protein is CASSDRPGNYGYTF. The CDR3 DNA sequence: TGTGCCAGCAGTGATAGGCCGGGCAACTATGGCTACACCTTC. V gene TRBV6-1 combines with J gene TRBJ1-2; D is uncertain. V was clipped by 3 bases and J by 2 bases, with 10 bases between them. CDR1 and CDR2 (germline): MNHNS, SASEGT. The CDR3 consists of 14 residues.

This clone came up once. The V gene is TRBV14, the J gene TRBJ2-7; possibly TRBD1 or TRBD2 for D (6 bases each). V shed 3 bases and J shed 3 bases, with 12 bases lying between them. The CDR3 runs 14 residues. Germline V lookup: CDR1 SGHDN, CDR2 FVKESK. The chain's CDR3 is CASSQEQGGYEQYF. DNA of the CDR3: TGTGCCAGCAGCCAGGAACAGGGAGGCTACGAGCAGTACTTC.

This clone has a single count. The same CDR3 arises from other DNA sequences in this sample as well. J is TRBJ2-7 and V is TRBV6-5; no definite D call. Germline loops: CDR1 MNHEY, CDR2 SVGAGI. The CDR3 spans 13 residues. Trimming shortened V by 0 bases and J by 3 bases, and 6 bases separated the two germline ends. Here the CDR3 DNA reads TGTGCCAGCAGTTACTCGCCCGACTACGAGCAGTACTTC. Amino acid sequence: CASSYSPDYEQYF.

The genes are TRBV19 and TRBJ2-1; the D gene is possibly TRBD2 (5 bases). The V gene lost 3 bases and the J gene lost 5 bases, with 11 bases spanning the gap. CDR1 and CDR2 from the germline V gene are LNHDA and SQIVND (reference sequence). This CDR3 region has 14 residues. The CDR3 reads CASSIGYGNNEQFF. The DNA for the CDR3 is TGTGCCAGTAGTATCGGTTACGGGAACAATGAGCAGTTCTTC.

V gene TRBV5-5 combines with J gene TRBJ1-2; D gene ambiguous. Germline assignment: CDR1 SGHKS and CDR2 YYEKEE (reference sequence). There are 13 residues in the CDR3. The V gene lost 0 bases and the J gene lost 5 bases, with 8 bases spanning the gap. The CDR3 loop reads CASSLETEYGYTF. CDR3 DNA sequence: TGTGCCAGCAGCTTGGAAACTGAGTATGGCTACACCTTC.

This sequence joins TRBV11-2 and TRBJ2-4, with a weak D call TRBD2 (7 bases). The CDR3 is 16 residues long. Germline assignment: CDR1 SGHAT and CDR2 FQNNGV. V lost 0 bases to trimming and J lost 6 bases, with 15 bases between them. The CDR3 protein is CASSLDRGAVGNIQYF. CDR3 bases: TGTGCCAGCAGCTTAGATCGGGGGGCGGTGGGAAACATTCAGTACTTC. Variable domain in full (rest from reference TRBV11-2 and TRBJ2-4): EAGVAQSPRYKIIEKRQSVAFWCNPISGHATLYWYQQILGQGPKLLIQFQNNGVVDDSQLPKDRFSAERLKGVDSTLKIQPAKLEDSAVYLCASSLDRGAVGNIQYFGAGTRLSVL.

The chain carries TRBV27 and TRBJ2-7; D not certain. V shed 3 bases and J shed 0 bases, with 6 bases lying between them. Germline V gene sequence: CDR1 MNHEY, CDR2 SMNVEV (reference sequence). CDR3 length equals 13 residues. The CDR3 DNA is TGTGCCAGCAGTTTTGCTAGCTCCTACGAGCAGTACTTC. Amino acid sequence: CASSFASSYEQYF.

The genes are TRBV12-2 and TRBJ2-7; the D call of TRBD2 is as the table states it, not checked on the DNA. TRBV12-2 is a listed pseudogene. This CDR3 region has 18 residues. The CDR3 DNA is TGTGCAAGTCGCACTCCCTCCGACCACCGACTGATCTCCTACGAGCAGTACTTC. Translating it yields CASRTPSDHRLISYEQYF.

DNA of the CDR3: TGTGCCACCCAAGGCAGGAGCAATCAGCCCCAGCATTTT. This translates into CATQGRSNQPQHF. This chain uses TRBV2 with TRBJ1-5; D not certain. The germline CDR1 and CDR2 sequences are SNHLY and FYNNEI. The V end lost 10 bases, the J end lost 1 base, and 11 bases lay between the germline ends. This CDR3 contains 13 residues.

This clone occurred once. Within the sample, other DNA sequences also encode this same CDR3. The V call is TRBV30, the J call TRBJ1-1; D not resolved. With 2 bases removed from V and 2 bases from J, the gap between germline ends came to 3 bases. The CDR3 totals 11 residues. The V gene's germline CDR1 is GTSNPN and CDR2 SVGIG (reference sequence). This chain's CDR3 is CAWSINTEAFF. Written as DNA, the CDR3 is TGTGCCTGGAGTATTAACACTGAAGCTTTCTTT.

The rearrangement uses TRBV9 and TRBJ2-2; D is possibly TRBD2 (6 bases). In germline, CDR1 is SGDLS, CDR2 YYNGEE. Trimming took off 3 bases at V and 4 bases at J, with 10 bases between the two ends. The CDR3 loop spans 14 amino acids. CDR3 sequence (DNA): TGTGCCAGCAGCGAAGGGACTTCCACCGGGGAGCTGTTTTTT. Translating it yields CASSEGTSTGELFF.

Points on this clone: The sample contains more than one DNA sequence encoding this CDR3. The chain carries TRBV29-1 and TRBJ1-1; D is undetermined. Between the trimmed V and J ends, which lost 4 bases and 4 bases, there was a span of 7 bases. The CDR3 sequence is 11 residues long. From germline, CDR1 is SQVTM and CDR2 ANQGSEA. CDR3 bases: TGCAGCGTTGGAGGTAGCACTGAAGCTTTCTTT. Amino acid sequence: CSVGGSTEAFF. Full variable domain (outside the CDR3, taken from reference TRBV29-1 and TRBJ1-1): SAVISQKPSRDICQRGTSLTIQCQVDSQVTMMFWYRQQPGQSLTLIATANQGSEATYESGFVIDKFPISRPNLTFSTLTVSNMSPEDSSIYLCSVGGSTEAFFGQGTRLTVV.

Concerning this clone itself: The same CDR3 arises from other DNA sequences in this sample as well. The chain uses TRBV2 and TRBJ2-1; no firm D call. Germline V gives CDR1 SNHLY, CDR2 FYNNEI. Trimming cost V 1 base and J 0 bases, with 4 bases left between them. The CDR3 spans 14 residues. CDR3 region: CASSEGSSYNEQFF. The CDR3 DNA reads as TGTGCCAGCAGTGAAGGTAGCTCCTACAATGAGCAGTTCTTC.

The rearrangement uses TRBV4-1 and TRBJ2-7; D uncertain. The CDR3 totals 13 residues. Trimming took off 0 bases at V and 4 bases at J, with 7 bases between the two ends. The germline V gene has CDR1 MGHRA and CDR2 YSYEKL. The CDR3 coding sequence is TGCGCCAGCAGCCAAGATACGGTATACGAGCAGTACTTC. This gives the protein CASSQDTVYEQYF.

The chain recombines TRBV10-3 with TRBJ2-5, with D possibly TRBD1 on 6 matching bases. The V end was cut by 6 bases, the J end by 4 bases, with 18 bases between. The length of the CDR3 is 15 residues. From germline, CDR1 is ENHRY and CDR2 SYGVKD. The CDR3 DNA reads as TGTGCCATCAGGCCGGGACACGGATCGGGAGAGACCCAGTACTTC. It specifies CAIRPGHGSGETQYF.

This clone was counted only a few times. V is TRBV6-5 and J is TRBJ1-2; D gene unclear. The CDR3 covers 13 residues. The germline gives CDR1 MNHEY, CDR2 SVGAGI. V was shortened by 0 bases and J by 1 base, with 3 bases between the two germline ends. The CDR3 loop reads CASSYSYNYGYTF. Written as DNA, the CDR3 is TGTGCCAGCAGTTACTCCTATAACTATGGCTACACCTTC.

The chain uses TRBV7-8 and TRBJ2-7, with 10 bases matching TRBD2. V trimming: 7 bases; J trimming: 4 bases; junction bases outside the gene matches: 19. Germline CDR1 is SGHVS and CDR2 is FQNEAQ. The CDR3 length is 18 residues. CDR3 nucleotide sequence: TGTGCCAGCACCAGGGGCGCCCTAGCGGGAGCCCAGAATTACGAGCAGTACTTC. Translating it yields CASTRGALAGAQNYEQYF.

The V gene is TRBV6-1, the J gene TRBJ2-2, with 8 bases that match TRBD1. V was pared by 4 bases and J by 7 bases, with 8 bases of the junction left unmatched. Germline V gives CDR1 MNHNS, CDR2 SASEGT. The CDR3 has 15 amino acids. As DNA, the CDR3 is TGTGCCAGCAGTGTTGTACTGGACAGGGTCGGGGAGCTGTTTTTT. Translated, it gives CASSVVLDRVGELFF.

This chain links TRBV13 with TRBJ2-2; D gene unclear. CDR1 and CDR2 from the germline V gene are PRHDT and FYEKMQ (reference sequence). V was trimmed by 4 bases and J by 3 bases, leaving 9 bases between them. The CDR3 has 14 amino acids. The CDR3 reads CASSSGRYTGELFF. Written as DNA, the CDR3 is TGTGCCAGCAGCTCGGGCAGGTACACCGGGGAGCTGTTTTTT.

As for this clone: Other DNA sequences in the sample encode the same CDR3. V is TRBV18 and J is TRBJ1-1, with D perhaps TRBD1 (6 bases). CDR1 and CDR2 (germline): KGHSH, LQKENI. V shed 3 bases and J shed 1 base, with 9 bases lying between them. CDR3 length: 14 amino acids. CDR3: CASSPSTGNTEAFF. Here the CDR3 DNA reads TGTGCCAGCTCACCCTCGACAGGGAACACTGAAGCTTTCTTT.

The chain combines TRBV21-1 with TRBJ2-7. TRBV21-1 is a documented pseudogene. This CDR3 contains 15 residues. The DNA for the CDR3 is TGTGCCAGCAGCAAAGTAGAGGGGACGACGGACGAGCAGTACTTC. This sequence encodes CASSKVEGTTDEQYF.

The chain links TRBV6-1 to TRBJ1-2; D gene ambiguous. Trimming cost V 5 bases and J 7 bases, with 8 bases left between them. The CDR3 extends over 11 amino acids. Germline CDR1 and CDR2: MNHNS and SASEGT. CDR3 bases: TGTGCCAGCAGTTACAAGGGTGGCTACACCTTC. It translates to CASSYKGGYTF.

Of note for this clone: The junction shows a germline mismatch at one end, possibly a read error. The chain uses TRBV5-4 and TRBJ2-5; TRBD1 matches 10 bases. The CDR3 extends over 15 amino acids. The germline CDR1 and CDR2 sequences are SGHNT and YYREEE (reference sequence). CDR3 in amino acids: CASRLDRGSQETQYF. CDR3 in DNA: TGTGCCAGCAGGTTGGACAGGGGGTCACAAGAGACCCAGTACTTC.

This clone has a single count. The CDR3 DNA reads TGTGCCAGCTCAGGGGGACAGGGGTCACAAGAGACCCAGTACTTC. It is translated as CASSGGQGSQETQYF. The gene calls are TRBV18 and TRBJ2-5; 10 bases match TRBD1. J was trimmed by 2 bases and V by 5 bases; bases with no gene match: 5. Germline CDR1 KGHSH, CDR2 LQKENI. The CDR3 is made up of 15 amino acids.